This T cell receptor (beta chain) appears in the sequencing data of a study of CD8 T cells in ankylosing spondylitis. The ends were cut back, 2 bases at V and 0 bases at J, with 9 bases in the middle. CDR1 is SGDLS and CDR2 is YYNGEE in the germline V gene. This CDR3 is 16 amino acids long. As for this clonotype: Its antigen remains unidentified.

5'-RACE, quantitative and with molecular barcodes, yielded the TCR beta libraries. Each CDR3 protein gets one entry after TCRdb re-called the 5' RACE reads with MiXCR. This table holds about 160,000 distinct CDR3 sequences, around 42% found once. Findings and limits, study-wide: In peripheral blood, disease-linked CD8+ clones occurred at relatively low frequencies. Typical of ankylosing spondylitis blood, it appeared, was a TCR beta motif of under 10 highly homologous variants. The authors reported significant enrichment of disease-linked clones in matched ankylosing spondylitis synovial fluid.

Sequenced sample: synovial fluid, either unsorted or a sorted T cell fraction (not recorded which). The V and J genes are TRBV9 and TRBJ2-6, with a tentative D call TRBD2 (5 bases). This receptor was obtained from a male donor with ankylosing spondylitis. The CDR3 spells CASSVPRDSGANVLTF. DNA of the CDR3: TGTGCCAGCAGCGTGCCGAGGGACTCTGGGGCCAACGTCCTGACTTTC.